This T cell receptor (beta chain) appears in the sequencing data of a study of siplizumab effects on memory and regulatory T cells. Study-wide points: Neither a naive nor a memory phenotype was assignable to roughly 80-97% of proliferating CD4+ or CD8+ clones. No functional test confirmed suppression by proliferating siplizumab-culture Tregs.

Generated by immunoSEQ multiplex PCR, the TCRdb table keeps only in-frame clones and is missing some. The table includes about 99,000 clones, roughly 93% detected once. Of note for this clone: Its antigen is still unknown.

Per the germline V gene, CDR1 is GTSNPN and CDR2 is SVGIG (reference sequence). The trim removed 4 bases at V and 4 bases at J, leaving 6 bases unmatched. This CDR3 has 13 amino acids. This TCR was sampled from a human donor in good health. The sample consisted of Tregs sorted from blood. The V and J genes are TRBV30 and TRBJ1-2, with 7 nucleotides matching TRBD1. This chain's CDR3 is CAWKWTGFYGYTF. CDR3 nucleotides: TGTGCCTGGAAGTGGACAGGCTTCTATGGCTACACCTTC.